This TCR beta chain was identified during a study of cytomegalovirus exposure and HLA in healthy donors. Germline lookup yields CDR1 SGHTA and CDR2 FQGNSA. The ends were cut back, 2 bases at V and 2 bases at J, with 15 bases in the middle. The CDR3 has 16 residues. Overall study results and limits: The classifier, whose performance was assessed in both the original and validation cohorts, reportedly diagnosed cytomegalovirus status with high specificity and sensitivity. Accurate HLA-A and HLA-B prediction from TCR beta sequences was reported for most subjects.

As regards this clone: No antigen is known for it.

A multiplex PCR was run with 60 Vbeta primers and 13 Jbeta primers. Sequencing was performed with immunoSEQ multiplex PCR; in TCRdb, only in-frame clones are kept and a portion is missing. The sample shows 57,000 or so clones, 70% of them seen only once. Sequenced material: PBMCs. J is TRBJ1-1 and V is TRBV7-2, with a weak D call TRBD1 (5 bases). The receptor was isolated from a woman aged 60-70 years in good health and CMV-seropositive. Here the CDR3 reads CASSLMGGTANTEAFF. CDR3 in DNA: TGTGCCAGCAGCTTAATGGGAGGGACGGCAAACACTGAAGCTTTCTTT.